A selection of T cell receptor beta chains follows, all from one sample in a study of post-analysis software for immune sequencing data. Each CDR3 protein is one row after TCRdb ran MiXCR on the PCR reads. The sample carries hundreds of thousands of distinct CDR3 sequences, approximately 57% recorded once. The sequencing sample was made of blood. These receptors all stem from a girl aged 10-17 years with multiple sclerosis. CDR3s include the opening cysteine and the closing phenylalanine or tryptophan. Each record gives: clone size, V gene, D gene, J gene, CDR3 protein, CDR3 DNA. D genes are given only for firm matches. The size field is filled for only some rows; it gives once, few, many or a size class.

>few|TRBV6-6|TRBD1|TRBJ1-5
CASSAGTGNQPQHF
TGTGCCAGCAGTGCCGGGACAGGGAATCAGCCCCAGCATTTT
>few|TRBV6-5|.|TRBJ2-3
CASSYTGTPSTDTQYF
TGTGCCAGCAGTTATACTGGGACTCCTAGCACAGATACGCAGTATTTT
>.|TRBV29-1|TRBD2|TRBJ2-1
CSVGGGSNEQFF
TGCAGCGTTGGCGGGGGTAGCAATGAGCAGTTCTTC
>.|TRBV7-2|.|TRBJ2-7
CASSLMPALAYEQYF
TGTGCCAGCAGCTTAATGCCAGCCTTAGCCTACGAGCAGTACTTC
>.|TRBV5-1|.|TRBJ1-2
CASSLATLTGGDGYTF
TGCGCCAGCAGCTTGGCAACCCTGACAGGCGGGGATGGCTACACCTTC
>.|TRBV5-1|TRBD2|TRBJ2-3
CASSTGLAGPTDTQYF
TGCGCCAGCAGCACGGGACTAGCGGGACCCACAGATACGCAGTATTTT
>once|TRBV5-1|.|TRBJ2-7
CASSQRPDSDSYEQYF
TGCGCCAGCAGCCAACGCCCGGACTCAGACTCCTACGAGCAGTACTTC
>few|TRBV6-5|.|TRBJ2-7
CASSPEGSLPYEQYF
TGTGCCAGCAGCCCCGAAGGGAGCCTCCCCTACGAGCAGTACTTC
>.|TRBV18|TRBD2|TRBJ2-1
CASSAEAGTSAIFGQFF
TGTGCCAGCTCAGCAGAGGCCGGGACTAGCGCTATATTTGGGCAGTTCTTC
>.|TRBV6-1|TRBD1|TRBJ1-5
CASRGGQGGDQPQHF
TGTGCCAGCAGGGGCGGACAGGGCGGGGACCAGCCCCAGCATTTT
>few|TRBV10-3|.|TRBJ1-1
CAITPGSGRVTEAFF
TGTGCCATCACCCCAGGATCGGGGCGGGTCACTGAAGCTTTCTTT